Presented here are 19 T cell receptor beta chains from one specimen sequenced in a study of Ad26.COV2.S vaccination and SARS-CoV-2 variants. Described treatment: some 20 received Ad26.COV2.S at low or high dose, single or two shots; roughly five received placebo; per-sample allocation not given. Each sample was drawn 63 days after the first injection (of vaccine or placebo). Data came from immunoSEQ multiplex PCR; TCRdb stores just in-frame clones and leaves some out. The sample records about 350,000 clones, about 86% being singletons. The material sequenced was peripheral blood, taken in a trial of Ad26.COV2.S vaccine versus placebo. The receptors come from a person aged 18-65 years who received the Ad26.COV2.S COVID-19 vaccine or a placebo.

This clone was counted only a few times. The chain carries TRBV6-5 and TRBJ2-4; no definite D call. CDR1 and CDR2 (germline): MNHEY, SVGAGI. This CDR3 has 13 amino acids. Deletions cut 7 bases from V and 0 bases from J, with 7 bases between. Here the CDR3 reads CASTVVAKNIQYF. CDR3 sequence (DNA): TGTGCCAGCACCGTCGTAGCCAAAAACATTCAGTACTTC.

The J gene is TRBJ2-5, the V gene TRBV14, with 7 bases fitting TRBD1. There are 14 residues in the CDR3. Per germline, CDR1 SGHDN and CDR2 FVKESK. V trimming: 1 base; J trimming: 5 bases; junction bases outside the gene matches: 4. CDR3 amino acids: CASSQGGGVETQYF. The CDR3 coding sequence is TGTGCCAGCAGCCAAGGAGGGGGCGTGGAGACCCAGTACTTC.

The chain is built from TRBV5-1 and TRBJ2-7; 8 bases line up with TRBD1. The CDR3 has 14 residues. J was trimmed by 3 bases and V by 5 bases; bases with no gene match: 7. Germline CDR1 is SGHRS and CDR2 is YFSETQ. The DNA of the CDR3 is TGCGCCAGCAGACTGACAGGGGAAGACTACGAGCAGTACTTC. Translating it yields CASRLTGEDYEQYF.

The V and J genes are TRBV13 and TRBJ1-3; possible D gene TRBD1, 5 bases. V dropped 3 bases and J dropped 3 bases, with 9 bases sitting between them. The CDR3 is 14 amino acids. Germline CDR1 is PRHDT and CDR2 is FYEKMQ (reference sequence). In nucleotides, the CDR3 is TGTGCCAGCAGCTTTGGCAGGGTTGGAAACACCATATATTTT. As protein: CASSFGRVGNTIYF.

The chain is built from TRBV19 and TRBJ2-6, with 9 bases aligning to TRBD1. The junction had 2 bases not matched to a gene; V was cut back by 3 bases and J by 2 bases. Germline CDR1 LNHDA, CDR2 SQIVND (reference sequence). The CDR3 is 16 residues long. The CDR3 coding sequence is TGTGCCAGTAGTATCGGGGACAGGGCTGGGGCCAACGTCCTGACTTTC. It translates to CASSIGDRAGANVLTF.

The CDR3 region is CASSQDIAGGGYEQYF. The DNA for the CDR3 is TGCGCCAGCAGCCAAGATATAGCGGGGGGAGGCTACGAGCAGTACTTC. The rearrangement uses TRBV4-3 and TRBJ2-7; TRBD2 matches 10 bases. Germline CDR1 is LGHNA and CDR2 is YSLEER. Trimming took 0 bases from V and 3 from J; bases not matched to a gene: 5. The CDR3 loop spans 16 amino acids.

The CDR3 DNA follows: TGTGCCAGCAGTGACGTGAGGGGCACTGAAGCTTTCTTT. Its protein is CASSDVRGTEAFF. The rearrangement joins TRBV6-4 to TRBJ1-1; the D gene is possibly TRBD1 (5 bases). V gave up 2 bases and J gave up 4 bases, with 8 bases separating them. CDR3 size: 13 residues. Germline loops: CDR1 MRHNA, CDR2 SNTAGT.

V is TRBV27 and J is TRBJ2-2; 7 positions agree with TRBD2. Trimming at V came to 5 bases and at J to 0 bases, leaving 6 bases not matched to a gene. Germline V gene data show CDR1 as MNHEY and CDR2 as SMNVEV (reference sequence). The CDR3 length is 16 residues. CDR3 region: CASSGGGTTNTGELFF. CDR3 nucleotide sequence: TGTGCCAGCAGTGGGGGAGGGACTACGAACACCGGGGAGCTGTTTTTT.

This sequence joins TRBV25-1 and TRBJ2-2; TRBD2 matches at 8 bases. Per germline, CDR1 MGHDK and CDR2 SYGVNS. Trimming removed 0 bases from V and 7 bases from J; junction bases left unmatched: 7. CDR3 length: 16 residues. CDR3 nucleotide sequence: TGTGCCAGCAGTGAATATAATAGCGGGACGGGCGGGGAGCTGTTTTTT. Translated, it gives CASSEYNSGTGGELFF.

The V gene is TRBV12-3 or TRBV12-4, the J gene TRBJ1-2, with a weak D call TRBD1 (6 bases). The CDR3 loop spans 12 amino acids. V lost 5 bases, J lost 8 bases, and 12 bases lay in between. CDR3 DNA: TGTGCCAGCAGTCTGGCCGGGACAGGCTACACCTTC. Amino acid sequence: CASSLAGTGYTF.

This sequence joins TRBV7-8 and TRBJ2-7, with unresolved D. The CDR3 covers 14 residues. Germline V lookup: CDR1 SGHVS, CDR2 FQNEAQ. V gave up 2 bases and J gave up 0 bases, with 8 bases separating them. The CDR3 bases are TGTGCCAGCAGCTTACAAGGGATCTCCTACGAGCAGTACTTC. The encoded protein is CASSLQGISYEQYF. Together with reference TRBV7-8 and TRBJ2-7, the CDR3 gives the full variable domain: GAGVSQSPRYKVAKRGQDVALRCDPISGHVSLFWYQQALGQGPEFLTYFQNEAQLDKSGLPSDRFFAERPEGSVSTLKIQRTQQEDSAVYLCASSLQGISYEQYFGPGTRLTVT.

The genes are TRBV27 and TRBJ2-3; unclear D gene. CDR1 is MNHEY, CDR2 SMNVEV, per germline (reference sequence). This CDR3 contains 14 residues. V was clipped by 5 bases and J by 2 bases, with 11 bases between them. The CDR3 region is CASSLWSVTDTQYF. CDR3 nucleotides: TGTGCCAGCAGTCTGTGGTCAGTCACAGATACGCAGTATTTT.

This clone was seen a single time. The chain is built from TRBV27 and TRBJ2-6; 11 nucleotides agree with TRBD1. V shed 5 bases and J 0 bases; nucleotides not matched to a gene: 12. The CDR3 contains 20 residues. Germline CDR1 reads MNHEY; CDR2 reads SMNVEV (reference sequence). The CDR3: CASSPFHPGQGASGANVLTF. In DNA, the CDR3 is TGTGCCAGCAGTCCATTTCACCCTGGACAGGGGGCCTCTGGGGCCAACGTCCTGACTTTC.

The V call is TRBV5-4, the J call TRBJ2-5; D unclear. This CDR3 has 13 amino acids. Trimming removed 0 bases at V and 5 bases at J, with 8 bases between. The germline CDR1 and CDR2 sequences are SGHNT and YYREEE (reference sequence). As DNA, the CDR3 is TGTGCCAGCAGCTTGGCGCCACCGGAGACCCAGTACTTC. Amino acids: CASSLAPPETQYF.

This chain connects TRBV6-6 to TRBJ1-4, with D tentatively TRBD1 (6 bases). In germline, CDR1 is MNHNY, CDR2 SVGAGI (reference sequence). The CDR3 runs 12 residues. V was pared by 6 bases and J by 5 bases, with 7 bases between. CDR3 protein: CASRQGNEKLFF. The CDR3 coding sequence is TGTGCCAGCAGGCAGGGGAATGAAAAACTGTTTTTT.

The chain recombines TRBV5-8 with TRBJ1-4; TRBD1 might be the D (5 bases). V shed 2 bases and J shed 7 bases, with 15 bases lying between them. The CDR3 covers 15 residues. The V gene's germline CDR1 is SGHTS and CDR2 YDEGEE. As DNA, the CDR3 is TGTGCCAGCAGCTTAACGGGGGGTGTGAGTGAAAAACTGTTTTTT. Translation gives CASSLTGGVSEKLFF.

The chain links TRBV9 to TRBJ2-5, with a tentative D call TRBD2 (5 bases). The CDR3 has 16 residues. Trimming pared 0 bases from V and 4 bases from J, leaving 16 bases between. Germline CDR1 reads SGDLS; CDR2 reads YYNGEE. CDR3 amino acids: CASSVETNRGRETQYF. In nucleotides, the CDR3 is TGTGCCAGCAGCGTAGAAACGAACCGAGGGCGAGAGACCCAGTACTTC.

The chain carries TRBV24-1 and TRBJ1-1; TRBD1 aligns across 8 bases. Per germline, CDR1 KGHDR and CDR2 SFDVKD. V gave up 12 bases and J gave up 6 bases; unmatched junction bases: 11. CDR3 length: 13 residues. CDR3 protein: CASRQGIAAEAFF. The CDR3 DNA follows: TGTGCCTCCCGACAGGGGATAGCGGCTGAAGCTTTCTTT.

V gene TRBV4-2 combines with J gene TRBJ1-2; 8 bases map to TRBD1. After removal of 8 bases from V and 2 bases from J, the junction contained 4 bases not matched to a gene. CDR1 and CDR2 (germline): LGHNA, YNFKEQ. There are 13 residues in the CDR3. In DNA form, the CDR3 reads TGTGCCAGCCGGACAGGGACAAACTATGGCTACACCTTC. Amino acids: CASRTGTNYGYTF.